Reported below is one T cell receptor (beta chain). The data were produced by immunoSEQ multiplex PCR, yet TCRdb's version contains in-frame clones alone and is incomplete. This repertoire shows some 150,000 clones, approximately 89% found once; its top ten account for less than 5.5%. The record originates from a study of T cell responses to AZD1222 COVID-19 vaccine. The length of the CDR3 is 13 residues. The germline V gene has CDR1 PRHDT and CDR2 FYEKMQ (reference sequence). The V segment lost 6 bases and the J segment 6 bases; nucleotides outside the gene matches: 5. This receptor was identified in an adult in good health. V and J are TRBV13 and TRBJ2-5, with 9 bases matching TRBD1. The specimen comprised peripheral blood, sampled on day 0 of AZD1222 vaccination. This CDR3 reads CASRVTGGKTQYF. CDR3 DNA sequence: TGTGCCAGCAGAGTGACAGGGGGAAAGACCCAGTACTTC. Variable domain in full (rest from reference TRBV13 and TRBJ2-5): AAGVIQSPRHLIKEKRETATLKCYPIPRHDTVYWYQQGPGQDPQFLISFYEKMQSDKGSIPDRFSAQQFSDYHSELNMSSLELGDSALYFCASRVTGGKTQYFGPGTRLLVL.